The 32 T cell receptor beta chains in this list originate from one sample, sequenced in a study of blood T cell repertoires in COVID-19. Assay used: immunoSEQ multiplex PCR; TCRdb lists only in-frame clones, some missing. The sample lists about 100,000 clones, 80% to 90% occurring once. Sequences were obtained from peripheral blood. These TCRs come from a human donor in a cohort sampled during active COVID-19.

V is TRBV6-6 and J is TRBJ1-5, with a tentative D call TRBD1 (6 bases). The CDR3 length is 15 residues. Germline V gene data show CDR1 as MNHNY and CDR2 as SVGAGI (reference sequence). Trimming left V 7 bases short and J 4 bases short, with 17 bases between. CDR3 nucleotide sequence: TGTGCCAGCACCCGAGGGGGTACAGAAAATCAGCCCCAGCATTTT. This encodes CASTRGGTENQPQHF.

V gene TRBV11-2 combines with J gene TRBJ1-2, with a tentative D call TRBD1 (6 bases). Trimming left V 3 bases short and J 2 bases short, with 16 bases between. This CDR3 has 16 residues. Germline CDR1 SGHAT, CDR2 FQNNGV. The DNA for the CDR3 is TGTGCCAGCAGCTTGTCCTCTGGGGGCGTCAACTATGGCTACACCTTC. Its translation: CASSLSSGGVNYGYTF.

This clone was detected a few times. The chain joins TRBV13 to TRBJ2-7, with D unclear. Trimming stripped 0 bases from V and 3 bases from J, with 24 bases between. Per the germline V gene, CDR1 is PRHDT and CDR2 is FYEKMQ (reference sequence). The CDR3 consists of 19 residues. The CDR3 DNA reads TGTGCCAGCAGCTTAGGATCTAAGCTCCATTTGGGCTCCTTCTACGAGCAGTACTTC. It encodes CASSLGSKLHLGSFYEQYF.

The chain couples TRBV6-5 to TRBJ2-1; the D is unclear. This CDR3 has 15 amino acids. Trimming took off 6 bases at V and 2 bases at J, with 14 bases between the two ends. CDR1 and CDR2 (germline): MNHEY, SVGAGI. The CDR3: CASSAGSQPYNEQFF. The CDR3 nucleotides read TGTGCCAGCAGCGCCGGGTCCCAACCCTACAATGAGCAGTTCTTC.

This clone was recorded once. V usage is TRBV10-3 and J usage is TRBJ1-3, with TRBD1 matching over 7 bases. This CDR3 spans 14 amino acids. Germline CDR1 reads ENHRY; CDR2 reads SYGVKD. J was trimmed by 7 bases and V by 9 bases; bases with no gene match: 12. CDR3 bases: TGTGCCATAAGGGACAGCAGTGAGTCGAACACCATATATTTT. Amino acid sequence: CAIRDSSESNTIYF.

This clone was counted a single time. The V and J genes are TRBV7-8 and TRBJ1-1, with D possibly being TRBD1 (5 bases). The CDR3 runs 16 residues. Germline assignment: CDR1 SGHVS and CDR2 FQNEAQ. The V end lost 2 bases, the J end lost 4 bases, and 17 bases lay between the germline ends. The CDR3 nucleotides read TGTGCCAGCAGCTTAAGGGGATCCACGTTGGGCACTGAAGCTTTCTTT. Its translation is CASSLRGSTLGTEAFF. Looking up the rest from reference TRBV7-8 and TRBJ1-1 gives the full variable domain: GAGVSQSPRYKVAKRGQDVALRCDPISGHVSLFWYQQALGQGPEFLTYFQNEAQLDKSGLPSDRFFAERPEGSVSTLKIQRTQQEDSAVYLCASSLRGSTLGTEAFFGQGTRLTVV.

The CDR3 spells CASSPTGSGEQFF. CDR3 nucleotides: TGTGCCAGCAGCCCAACAGGGTCGGGGGAGCAGTTCTTC. This chain connects TRBV5-4 to TRBJ2-1, with D perhaps matching TRBD1 (6 bases). This CDR3 contains 13 residues. CDR1 and CDR2 from the germline V gene are SGHNT and YYREEE (reference sequence). V was shortened by 4 bases and J by 10 bases, with 15 bases between the two germline ends.

A word on this clone: At one end the junction does not follow the germline gene, possibly because of a read error. V is TRBV10-1 and J is TRBJ1-5; D unclear. The CDR3 spans 15 residues. Germline V lookup: CDR1 WNHNN, CDR2 SYGVQD (reference sequence). CDR3 amino acids: CASSESLEGNQSQHF. CDR3 in DNA: TGCGCCAGCAGTGAGTCGTTGGAGGGCAATCAGTCCCAGCATTTT.

The CDR3 protein is CASRIDRGLSWEQYF. The DNA of the CDR3 is TGTGCCAGCAGGATCGACAGGGGGCTATCGTGGGAGCAGTACTTC. The chain has TRBV28 and TRBJ2-7; 10 nucleotides align to TRBD1. From germline, CDR1 is MDHEN and CDR2 SYDVKM. J lost 7 bases, V lost 6 bases, and 12 bases had no gene match. The CDR3 is 15 residues long.

This sequence joins TRBV5-1 and TRBJ2-1; D ambiguous. From germline, CDR1 is SGHRS and CDR2 YFSETQ. This CDR3 comprises 14 residues. Trimming cost V 1 base and J 3 bases, with 8 bases left between them. CDR3 sequence reads: CASSLSRLYNEQFF. CDR3 nucleotides: TGCGCCAGCAGCTTGTCCAGGCTCTACAATGAGCAGTTCTTC.

This clone was seen ten or more times. V usage is TRBV28 and J usage is TRBJ2-5; weak D call: TRBD1 (6 bases). The germline V gene encodes CDR1 MDHEN and CDR2 SYDVKM. Trimming left V 5 bases short and J 5 bases short, with 15 bases between. This CDR3 is 14 amino acids long. In DNA form, the CDR3 reads TGTGCCAGCAGTCTAAACGACAGGATTGAGACCCAGTACTTC. This gives the protein CASSLNDRIETQYF. Full variable domain (rest looked up from reference TRBV28 and TRBJ2-5): DVKVTQSSRYLVKRTGEKVFLECVQDMDHENMFWYRQDPGLGLRLIYFSYDVKMKEKGDIPEGYSVSREKKERFSLILESASTNQTSMYLCASSLNDRIETQYFGPGTRLLVL.

This chain connects TRBV28 to TRBJ1-5; 7 positions agree with TRBD1. V gave up 7 bases and J gave up 1 base; unmatched junction bases: 16. From germline, CDR1 is MDHEN and CDR2 SYDVKM. This CDR3 region has 18 residues. The CDR3 coding sequence is TGTGCCAGCATCGGATTTAGACAGGGAAAAAGGAGCAATCAGCCCCAGCATTTT. Translated, it gives CASIGFRQGKRSNQPQHF.

This rearrangement joins TRBV28 to TRBJ2-3; 11 bases fit TRBD2. From germline, CDR1 is MDHEN and CDR2 SYDVKM. CDR3 length: 18 residues. With 6 bases clipped from V and 0 bases from J, the junction kept 11 bases outside the gene matches. The CDR3 nucleotides are TGTGCCAGCAGCCTCCTAGCGGGAGGCATTATTAGCACAGATACGCAGTATTTT. This translates into CASSLLAGGIISTDTQYF.

The chain links TRBV19 to TRBJ1-1; D is unclear. The CDR3 has 15 amino acids. Germline V lookup: CDR1 LNHDA, CDR2 SQIVND (reference sequence). V lost 4 bases to trimming and J lost 1 base, with 13 bases between them. CDR3 region: CASSTLASKNTEAFF. Here the CDR3 DNA reads TGTGCCAGTAGTACATTGGCCTCGAAGAACACTGAAGCTTTCTTT.

Only a few counts were recorded for this clone. The genes are TRBV28 and TRBJ2-7; 7 nucleotides line up with TRBD2. The CDR3 sequence is 13 residues long. V trimming: 7 bases; J trimming: 2 bases; junction bases outside the gene matches: 5. CDR1 is MDHEN and CDR2 is SYDVKM in the germline V gene. The CDR3 sequence is CASMQREPYEQYF. DNA for the CDR3: TGTGCCAGCATGCAGCGGGAACCCTACGAGCAGTACTTC. Drawing the rest from reference TRBV28 and TRBJ2-7, the complete variable domain is DVKVTQSSRYLVKRTGEKVFLECVQDMDHENMFWYRQDPGLGLRLIYFSYDVKMKEKGDIPEGYSVSREKKERFSLILESASTNQTSMYLCASMQREPYEQYFGPGTRLTVT.

This clone was seen once. The V call is TRBV11-2, the J call TRBJ1-1, with D perhaps TRBD1 (5 bases). This CDR3 is 14 amino acids long. Germline CDR1 and CDR2: SGHAT and FQNNGV. V was clipped by 5 bases and J by 4 bases, with 14 bases between them. The CDR3: CASSTREVGTEAFF. The CDR3 coding sequence is TGTGCCAGCAGCACCAGGGAGGTCGGCACTGAAGCTTTCTTT.

This chain connects TRBV18 to TRBJ2-7, with 12 bases matching TRBD2. This CDR3 contains 21 residues. Germline lookup yields CDR1 KGHSH and CDR2 LQKENI. Losses at the gene ends were 6 bases for V and 5 bases for J; bases not matched to a gene: 26. For the CDR3, the DNA is TGTGCCAGCTCCGAGATGAGCAGACTAGCGGGAGCCTTGAGGTGGAGTCACGAGCAGTACTTC. Translating gives CASSEMSRLAGALRWSHEQYF.

This clone has a handful of counts. The CDR3 loop reads CAWGLTNYGYTF. CDR3 nucleotide sequence: TGTGCCTGGGGTCTCACAAACTATGGCTACACCTTC. This rearrangement joins TRBV30 to TRBJ1-2; no reliable D call. The CDR3 sequence is 12 residues long. V was shortened by 5 bases and J by 2 bases, with 9 bases between the two germline ends. The germline gives CDR1 GTSNPN, CDR2 SVGIG (reference sequence).

V is TRBV7-2 and J is TRBJ1-5; D gene ambiguous. Between the trimmed V and J ends, which lost 1 base and 0 bases, there was a span of 7 bases. The germline gives CDR1 SGHTA, CDR2 FQGNSA. The CDR3 runs 15 residues. The CDR3 loop reads CASSLGSYSNQPQHF. For the CDR3, the DNA is TGTGCCAGCAGCTTAGGCAGTTATAGCAATCAGCCCCAGCATTTT.

The chain recombines TRBV15 with TRBJ2-7; 8 nucleotides align to TRBD1. This CDR3 has 15 amino acids. Germline V gene data show CDR1 as LNHNV and CDR2 as YYDKDF (reference sequence). The V and J ends lost 0 bases and 4 bases, in that order; junction bases with no gene match: 5. The CDR3 protein is CATSRERQGTYEQYF. CDR3 sequence (DNA): TGTGCCACCAGCAGAGAACGACAGGGGACTTACGAGCAGTACTTC. Full variable domain (outside the CDR3, taken from reference TRBV15 and TRBJ2-7): DAMVIQNPRYQVTQFGKPVTLSCSQTLNHNVMYWYQQKSSQAPKLLFHYYDKDFNNEADTPDNFQSRRPNTSFCFLDIRSPGLGDTAMYLCATSRERQGTYEQYFGPGTRLTVT.

The genes are TRBV19 and TRBJ2-1, with 7 bases matching TRBD1. The J segment lost 8 bases and the V segment lost 5 bases, leaving 9 bases of the junction unmatched. The CDR3 is 14 amino acids. CDR1 is LNHDA, CDR2 SQIVND, per germline (reference sequence). CDR3 bases: TGTGCCAGTAGTTACATGACAGGGCTGGATGAGCAGTTCTTC. Its translation is CASSYMTGLDEQFF.

The gene calls are TRBV1 and TRBJ2-7; the D call in the table, TRBD2, was not verified against the DNA. TRBV1 is a documented pseudogene. CDR3 length: 15 residues. CDR3 bases: TGCACCAGCAGCCGCCTAGCGGATCATATCTACGAGCAGTACTTC. It codes for CTSSRLADHIYEQYF.

This rearrangement joins TRBV6-2 or TRBV6-3 to TRBJ1-1; perhaps TRBD1 as D (5 bases). The V end lost 4 bases, the J end lost 10 bases, and 16 bases lay between the germline ends. This CDR3 has 13 residues. The V gene's germline CDR1 is MNHEY and CDR2 SVGEGT. The CDR3 region is CASSFLGARGAFF. CDR3 nucleotides: TGTGCCAGCAGTTTCCTAGGGGCCCGCGGAGCTTTCTTT.

The rearrangement uses TRBV24-1 and TRBJ1-2, with TRBD1 matching 9 bases. The CDR3 has 14 amino acids. Trimming cost V 5 bases and J 6 bases; bases outside gene matches: 6. Germline CDR1 reads KGHDR; CDR2 reads SFDVKD. The CDR3 region has the DNA TGTGCCACCAGTGGACCGGGACAGGGACATGGCTACACCTTC. Translating gives CATSGPGQGHGYTF.

V usage is TRBV5-1 and J usage is TRBJ2-1; TRBD2 matches 7 bases. The junction had 3 bases not matched to a gene; V was cut back by 0 bases and J by 0 bases. In germline, CDR1 is SGHRS, CDR2 YFSETQ. CDR3 length: 16 residues. For the CDR3, the DNA is TGCGCCAGCAGCTTGGATTCGGGGGGCTCCTACAATGAGCAGTTCTTC. Amino acid sequence: CASSLDSGGSYNEQFF. The full variable domain, rest sourced from reference TRBV5-1 and TRBJ2-1, is KAGVTQTPRYLIKTRGQQVTLSCSPISGHRSVSWYQQTPGQGLQFLFEYFSETQRNKGNFPGRFSGRQFSNSRSEMNVSTLELGDSALYLCASSLDSGGSYNEQFFGPGTRLTVL.

This chain uses TRBV19 with TRBJ1-3; D may be TRBD1 (6 bases). There are 16 residues in the CDR3. Per germline, CDR1 LNHDA and CDR2 SQIVND (reference sequence). Trimming shortened V by 8 bases and J by 2 bases, and 19 bases separated the two germline ends. CDR3 amino acids: CASFPQPGQTGNTIYF. The CDR3 DNA follows: TGTGCCAGTTTCCCTCAACCCGGACAGACTGGAAACACCATATATTTT.

This clone was detected a few times. The V and J genes are TRBV6-5 and TRBJ2-3, with 8 bases identical to TRBD2. The CDR3 is 14 amino acids. CDR1 and CDR2 (germline): MNHEY, SVGAGI. Trimming took 8 bases from V and 2 from J; bases not matched to a gene: 6. CDR3 nucleotide sequence: TGTGCCAGCCTTCACGGGAGGGTCACAGATACGCAGTATTTT. Residues: CASLHGRVTDTQYF.

This sequence joins TRBV28 and TRBJ2-1, with 11 bases that match TRBD2. CDR1 MDHEN and CDR2 SYDVKM come from the germline V gene. There are 16 residues in the CDR3. V lost 5 bases to trimming and J lost 2 bases; unmatched junction nucleotides: 5. This CDR3 reads CASSTRSGRAYNEQFF. The CDR3 DNA sequence: TGTGCCAGCAGTACCCGTAGCGGGAGGGCCTACAATGAGCAGTTCTTC.

The genes are TRBV23-1 and TRBJ2-7, with 9 bases aligning to TRBD2. TRBV23-1 is annotated as an ORF whose role is uncertain. Unmatched junction bases numbered 11, after V lost 4 bases and J lost 7 bases. The CDR3 length is 15 residues. The CDR3 sequence is CASSLTGREGGEQYF. The CDR3 nucleotides are TGCGCCAGCAGTCTGACGGGGCGGGAGGGCGGTGAGCAGTACTTC.

The count of this clone is one. The V call is TRBV24-1, the J call TRBJ2-1; 7 nucleotides agree with TRBD1. This CDR3 is 14 amino acids long. CDR1 KGHDR and CDR2 SFDVKD come from the germline V gene. The J segment lost 3 bases and the V segment lost 2 bases, leaving 0 bases of the junction unmatched. The CDR3 reads CATSDYRGYNEQFF. CDR3 bases: TGTGCCACCAGTGATTACAGGGGCTACAATGAGCAGTTCTTC.

This chain links TRBV9 with TRBJ2-1, with 10 bases matching TRBD1. Germline values: CDR1 SGDLS, CDR2 YYNGEE. V was clipped by 4 bases and J by 2 bases; unmatched bases: 3. CDR3 length: 15 residues. The CDR3 loop is CASSLDRGPYNEQFF. CDR3 DNA sequence: TGTGCCAGCAGCCTCGACAGGGGGCCCTACAATGAGCAGTTCTTC.

The chain combines TRBV5-1 with TRBJ2-7; TRBD2 agrees at 11 bases. The CDR3 is made up of 16 amino acids. V dropped 3 bases and J dropped 0; count of bases not matched to a gene: 5. Per the germline V gene, CDR1 is SGHRS and CDR2 is YFSETQ. CDR3 nucleotide sequence: TGCGCCAGCAGCTGGACGACTAGCGGGGCCTCCTACGAGCAGTACTTC. Translation: CASSWTTSGASYEQYF.